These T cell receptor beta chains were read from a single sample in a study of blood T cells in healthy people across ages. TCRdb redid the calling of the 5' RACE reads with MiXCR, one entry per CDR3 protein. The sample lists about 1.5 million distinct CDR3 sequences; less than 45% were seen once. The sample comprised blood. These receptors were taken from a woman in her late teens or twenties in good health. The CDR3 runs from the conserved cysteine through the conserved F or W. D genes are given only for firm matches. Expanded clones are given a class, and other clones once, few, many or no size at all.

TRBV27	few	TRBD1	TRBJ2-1	CASSLSIGQGYNEQFF	TGTGCCAGCAGTTTATCCATAGGACAGGGGTACAATGAGCAGTTCTTC
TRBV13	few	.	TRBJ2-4	CASSSFGRMRLAKNIQYF	TGTGCCAGCAGCTCTTTCGGACGGATGCGTCTAGCCAAAAACATTCAGTACTTC
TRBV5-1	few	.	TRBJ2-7	CASSREGQVFDEQYF	TGCGCCAGCTCGCGGGAGGGACAGGTATTCGACGAGCAGTACTTC
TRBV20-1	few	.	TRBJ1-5	CSAYYPDVVGRNQPQHF	TGCAGTGCTTACTATCCAGACGTGGTAGGGAGGAATCAGCCCCAGCATTTT
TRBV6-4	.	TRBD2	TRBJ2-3	CASSPSQREIDTQYF	TGTGCCAGCAGCCCATCTCAGCGGGAGATTGATACGCAGTATTTT
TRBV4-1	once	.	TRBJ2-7	CASSQEGINEQYF	TGCGCCAGCAGCCAGGAGGGGATCAATGAGCAGTACTTC
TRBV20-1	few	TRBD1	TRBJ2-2	CSARDKGAYTGELFF	TGCAGTGCTAGAGATAAGGGGGCTTACACCGGGGAGCTGTTTTTT
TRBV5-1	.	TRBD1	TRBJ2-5	CASSWRTGTQETQYF	TGCGCCAGCAGCTGGAGGACAGGGACCCAAGAGACCCAGTACTTC
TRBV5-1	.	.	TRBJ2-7	CASSFGQSSYEQYF	TGCGCCAGCAGCTTTGGCCAGTCCTCCTACGAGCAGTACTTC
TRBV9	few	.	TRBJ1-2	CASSVGLDGGYTF	TGTGCCAGCAGCGTGGGCCTGGACGGCGGCTACACCTTC
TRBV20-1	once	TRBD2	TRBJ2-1	CSARGLADYARAYNEQFF	TGCAGTGCTAGAGGACTAGCGGACTATGCCCGGGCCTACAATGAGCAGTTCTTC
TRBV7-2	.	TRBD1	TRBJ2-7	CASSLVYRGLSEQYF	TGTGCCAGCAGCTTAGTCTACAGGGGGCTAAGCGAGCAGTACTTC
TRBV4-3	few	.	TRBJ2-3	CASSQDPWQGRTDTQYF	TGCGCCAGCAGCCAAGATCCCTGGCAGGGACGCACAGATACGCAGTATTTT
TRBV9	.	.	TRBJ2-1	CASQFGVNEQFF	TGTGCCAGCCAATTCGGGGTCAATGAGCAGTTCTTC
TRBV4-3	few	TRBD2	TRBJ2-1	CASSHGTSGTPYNEQFF	TGCGCCAGCAGCCACGGGACTAGCGGGACCCCCTACAATGAGCAGTTCTTC